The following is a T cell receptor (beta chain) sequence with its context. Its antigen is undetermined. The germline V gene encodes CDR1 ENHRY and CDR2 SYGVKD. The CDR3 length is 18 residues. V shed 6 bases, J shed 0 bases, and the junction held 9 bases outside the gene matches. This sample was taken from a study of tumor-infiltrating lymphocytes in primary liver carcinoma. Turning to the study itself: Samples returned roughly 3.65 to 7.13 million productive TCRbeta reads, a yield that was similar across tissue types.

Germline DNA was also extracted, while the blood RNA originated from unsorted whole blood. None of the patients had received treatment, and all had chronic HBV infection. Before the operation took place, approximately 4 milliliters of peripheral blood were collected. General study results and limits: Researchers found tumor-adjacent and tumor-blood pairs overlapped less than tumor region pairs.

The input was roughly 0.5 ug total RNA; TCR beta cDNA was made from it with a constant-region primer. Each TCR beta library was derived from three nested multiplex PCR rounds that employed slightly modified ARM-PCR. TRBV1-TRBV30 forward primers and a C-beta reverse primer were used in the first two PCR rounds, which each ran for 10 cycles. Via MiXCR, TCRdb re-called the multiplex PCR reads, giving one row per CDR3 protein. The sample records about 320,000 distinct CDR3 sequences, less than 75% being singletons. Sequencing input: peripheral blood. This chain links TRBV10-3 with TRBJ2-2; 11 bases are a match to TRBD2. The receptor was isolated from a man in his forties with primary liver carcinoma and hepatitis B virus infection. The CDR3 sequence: CAISLPTSGSPNTGELFF. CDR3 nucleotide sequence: TGTGCCATCAGCCTACCTACTAGCGGGAGTCCGAACACCGGGGAGCTGTTTTTT.